Detailed here is one T cell receptor beta chain. What it binds is not known. This sample stems from a study of metastatic and nonmetastatic thyroid tumors. Study at large: Where malignant and benign thyroid patients were concerned, repertoires were compared across blood and tumor or nodule tissue. Study-level points and caveats: Versus benign nodules, malignant thyroid tumors reportedly had significantly higher TCR beta diversity, in blood and tumor.

As handled by the study authors: Using the CDR3 differences seen across clinicopathological groups, the authors built a distant-metastasis classifier for papillary thyroid cancer, which was meant to discriminate distant-metastatic patients. With MiXCR, TCRdb reprocessed the PCR reads. The V and J calls follow TCRdb's processing rather than the paper's. The repertoire has roughly 10,000 clones, around 41% of them found once; the top ten carry 15% to 20%. No patient had received any treatment before thyroid surgery. This CDR3 has 18 residues. Germline trimming cut 2 bases from V and 4 bases from J; bases unmatched to any gene: 6. The germline CDR1 and CDR2 sequences are LGHNA and YNFKEQ.

Material for sequencing was tumor tissue. The V and J genes are TRBV4-2 and TRBJ2-2; TRBD2 matches 14 bases. The TCR comes from a female donor with papillary thyroid cancer or a benign thyroid nodule (not recorded which). Some clones in this sample may be carry-over from other donors' samples. CDR3 DNA: TGTGCCAGCAGCCAACAGACTAGCGGGAGGGTATTCACCGGGGAGCTGTTTTTT. This encodes CASSQQTSGRVFTGELFF.